The entry below describes one T cell receptor (beta chain). The sample holds many counts of this clonotype. Its specific antigen is unknown. Base qualities are not recorded, but no much larger clone differs from it by a single base. The CDR3 runs 12 amino acids, cysteine and phenylalanine included. The retained sequence is limited to the CDR3, 36 bases, with the frame set at the first base. The germline V gene (reference sequence) supplies CDR1 MNHNY and CDR2 SVGAGI. V is clipped by 0 bases and J by 8 bases, and the sequence between their germline boundaries is 8 bases long. These data belong to a study of CD8+CD57+ T cells in acquired aplastic anemia (dated by TCRdb to 2016 to 2019). For context, the study as a whole: On average, sorted CD4+ and CD8+ cells yielded approximately 3 ug of extracted DNA, with a range of about 0.17 to 27.4 ug.

The investigation overall reported the following: Between patients and healthy controls, no significant difference in CD8+ Simpson's diversity was found (P=0.060). Around 27 CD8+ CDR3 sequences were found in both patients and controls but appeared to be highly expressed in patients and within the immunodominant clones of the patients.

In this study, sorted CD4+ and CD8+ T cells from the blood of healthy subjects and of severe aplastic anemia patients had their TCR repertoires deep-sequenced. Ficoll-Paque density gradient centrifugation was used to isolate peripheral blood mononuclear cells. CD4+ and CD8+ T cells were sorted by FACS or magnetic beads before DNA extraction. Profiling of TCR beta VDJ combinations and CDR3 sequences used genomic DNA as the template. TCR repertoire sequencing was run on an Illumina HiSeq 2000. As for the authors' bioinformatics: Repertoire assessment relied on Simpson's diversity index, CDR3 size and DJ length profiles, and TRBV/TRBJ rearrangement plots. The most abundant DNA sequence in the deep sequencing data was defined as the immunodominant clone. CDR3 amino acid sequences were checked for sharing between subjects and were compared against published repertoires and the VDJdb database. The raw public reads went through TCRdb reprocessing: fastp at Q25, MiXCR clone calling, in-frame beta chains kept. Each entry merges the rows of one CDR3 protein and shows their most common DNA and genes. The authors' filters were not applied to this entry. This sample comprises 300,000 or so distinct CDR3 sequences, approximately 55% of them detected only once. Roughly 8% of the sample is in the top ten clones.

This sequence was found in a human donor with severe aplastic anemia or a healthy control (not recorded which). Sequenced: sorted CD4+, CD8+, or CD8+CD57+ T cells (not recorded which) from PBMCs. The rearranged segments are TRBV6-6 and TRBJ2-7, with the D gene possibly TRBD1 or TRBD2, each one fitting 6 bases. The nucleotide sequence is given as TGTGCCAGCAGTTACTCCCGGGGGCAGCAGTACTTC. It translates to CASSYSRGQQYF.